The entry below describes one T cell receptor beta chain. What antigen it recognizes has not been identified. No base-level quality is on record; no much larger clone is a single base apart. Via the germline V gene, CDR1 is SQVTM and CDR2 ANQGSEA. V loses 1 base at its end and J loses 6 bases; junction bases beyond the gene matches: 7. Spanning cysteine to phenylalanine, the CDR3 consists of 15 amino acids. Left in the record is the CDR3 DNA by itself, 45 bases read in frame from the first base. The receptor library was made with the immunoSEQ multiplex PCR assay. TCRdb re-hosts the immuneACCESS table, in-frame sequences only. Its copies lack some clones; in the studies checked, an unresolved V gene accounts for under half of them, and the cause for the rest is not known. The sample data list hundreds of thousands of clones, and about four fifths of these were observed just once. The ten top clones hold about 0.012% of the sample.

The sample comes from a study of shared T cell receptors in the human thymus listed by TCRdb under 2021. At the level of the whole study: The study investigated the way shared, self-reactive T-cell receptor alpha chains are produced in the human thymus.

Separately, the same data were catalogued under a study of human thymus T cells. As that second paper reports: The donors were immunologically healthy infants in Finland who had open corrective cardiac surgery for congenital heart defects. Thymus tissue was obtained as surgical resects removed during corrective cardiac surgery. Biased V and J gene segment usage appeared to be present in both thymic and peripheral blood repertoires. According to the related research, thymic TCR repertoires were highly overlapping among unrelated individuals. The study characterized TCR alpha and beta repertoires from about 8 infant thymus samples and a few related peripheral blood samples. Donor ages ranging from about 7 to 250 days were recorded, and 5 to 7 male and a couple of female infants were included in the cohort. Thymocytes were mechanically released from the tissue and were stored as pellets of roughly 10-32 million cells at -70 degrees C. Genomic DNA was extracted from frozen cell pellets with a QIAsymphony instrument. The immunoSEQ multiplex PCR assay was used to amplify the TCRB and TCRAD loci from a standardized amount of quality-controlled genomic DNA. Amplicons spanned the V(D)J region at a length sufficient to cover the CDR3 and identify V and J genes. The commercial immunoSEQ service was used to sequence amplicons on an Illumina platform. Primer bias and sequencing errors were corrected as previously described, and TCRAD and TCRB were defined on the basis of the IMGT database. The repertoires were analysed using immunoSEQ Analyzer 3.0 and VDJTools for basic statistics, V/J segment usage, diversity estimates, rarefaction and pairwise overlap. Diversity was estimated with Chao1, ChaoE, Efron-Thisted, Shannon and inverse Simpson indices, and also on datasets down-sampled to the smallest sample. For repertoire overlap, CDR3 nucleotide sequence, V gene and J gene had to match strictly, and clustering was done by Jaccard-based multidimensional scaling. On average, approximately 860,000 unique TCRB clonotypes were obtained from thymus samples, compared with about 84,000 from blood samples.

This chain joins TRBV29-1 to TRBJ2-1, with 9 bases matching TRBD2. The source is a boy less than two years old with a congenital heart defect. Donor details come from another sample of the same person, matched by shared clones. The sample was thymocytes. Here the CDR3 is given as CSVEGTGTSSNEQFF. The DNA sequence follows: TGCAGCGTTGAAGGGACCGGGACTAGCAGCAATGAGCAGTTCTTC.